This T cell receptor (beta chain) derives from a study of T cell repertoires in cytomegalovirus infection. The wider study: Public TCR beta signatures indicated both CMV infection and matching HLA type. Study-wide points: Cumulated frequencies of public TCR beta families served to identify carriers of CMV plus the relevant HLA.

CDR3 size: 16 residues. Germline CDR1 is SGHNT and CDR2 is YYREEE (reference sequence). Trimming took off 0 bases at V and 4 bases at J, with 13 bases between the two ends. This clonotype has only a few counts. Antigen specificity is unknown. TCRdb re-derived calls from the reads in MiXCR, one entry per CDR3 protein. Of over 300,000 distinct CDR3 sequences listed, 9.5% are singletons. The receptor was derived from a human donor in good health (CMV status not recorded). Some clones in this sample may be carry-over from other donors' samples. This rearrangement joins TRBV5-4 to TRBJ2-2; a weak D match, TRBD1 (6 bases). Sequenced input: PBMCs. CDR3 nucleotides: TGTGCCAGCAGCTTGGTTGGACAGTGGGGCACCGGGGAGCTGTTTTTT. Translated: CASSLVGQWGTGELFF. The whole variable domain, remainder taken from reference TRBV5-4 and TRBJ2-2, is ETGVTQSPTHLIKTRGQQVTLRCSSQSGHNTVSWYQQALGQGPQFIFQYYREEENGRGNFPPRFSGLQFPNYSSELNVNALELDDSALYLCASSLVGQWGTGELFFGEGSRLTVL.